This T cell receptor (beta chain) derives from a study of blood T cell repertoires in COVID-19. The V gene end was trimmed by 7 bases and the J gene end by 5 bases; junction bases not matched to a gene: 13. Germline CDR1 SGHTA, CDR2 FQGNSA. The CDR3 has 16 residues. Profiled with immunoSEQ multiplex PCR; TCRdb holds only in-frame clones, not every one. The data hold 200,000 or so clones, with more than 65% observed a single time. V usage is TRBV7-2 and J usage is TRBJ2-5; 10 bases align to TRBD1. The source of this sequence is a man in his forties who had recovered from COVID-19. The sample taken for sequencing was peripheral blood. As DNA, the CDR3 is TGTGCCAGCAACTTGCGGTGGACAGGGGGTTTGGAGACCCAGTACTTC. It encodes CASNLRWTGGLETQYF.